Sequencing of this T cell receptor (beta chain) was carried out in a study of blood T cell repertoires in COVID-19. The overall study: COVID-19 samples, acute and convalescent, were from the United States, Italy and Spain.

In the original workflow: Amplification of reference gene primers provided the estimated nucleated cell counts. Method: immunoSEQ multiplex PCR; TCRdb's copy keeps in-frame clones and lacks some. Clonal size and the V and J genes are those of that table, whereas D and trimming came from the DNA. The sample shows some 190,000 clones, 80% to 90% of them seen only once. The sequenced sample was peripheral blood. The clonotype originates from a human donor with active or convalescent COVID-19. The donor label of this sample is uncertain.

The CDR3: CASSAAGTSLGEQFF. The CDR3 nucleotides read TGTGCCAGCAGCGCGGCCGGGACTAGTTTAGGTGAGCAGTTCTTC. This chain connects TRBV11-3 to TRBJ2-1, with TRBD2 matching 8 bases. This CDR3 contains 15 residues. The V gene end was trimmed by 5 bases and the J gene end by 9 bases; junction bases not matched to a gene: 12. The germline gives CDR1 SGHNT, CDR2 YENEEA.